This T cell receptor beta chain was recovered during a study of T cells after yellow fever vaccination. Study-level background: With SMART-Seq v4 Ultra Low Input, the fractions containing low cell numbers were prepared.

Whole-study results and caveats: Post-booster repertoires again held most primary-vaccination clones (roughly 95% CD4, over 80% CD8).

TCRdb re-called the 5' RACE reads with MiXCR, one entry per CDR3 protein. The sample includes about 85,000 distinct CDR3 sequences, approximately 12% of them seen just once. This TCR came from a man younger than 35 who received the YFV17D yellow fever vaccine. The specimen comprised CD8+ T cells not binding an NS4B(214-222) dextramer, sorted from PBMCs, sampled less than 25 days after the first yellow fever vaccination.

The CDR3 bases are TGTGCCACTGCGTACGCGAACACTGAAGCTTTCTTT. Protein: CATAYANTEAFF. The chain couples TRBV2 to TRBJ1-1; the D is unclear. This CDR3 region has 12 residues. Deletions cut 10 bases from V and 1 base from J, with 10 bases between. Per germline, CDR1 SNHLY and CDR2 FYNNEI.